This T cell receptor (beta chain) was profiled in a study of blood T cell repertoires in COVID-19. As for the study in general: COVID-19 samples, acute and convalescent, were from the United States, Italy and Spain. T cells, B-cell-depleted T cells, or PBMCs provided the cDNA or gDNA that served as material.

This clone showed up just once. J was trimmed by 3 bases and V by 4 bases; bases with no gene match: 9. The CDR3 loop spans 16 amino acids. CDR1 and CDR2 from the germline V gene are MNHNS and SASEGT. Some clones are missing from TCRdb's copy, which holds only in-frame ones; the method was immunoSEQ multiplex PCR. The table shows under 120,000 clones, with approximately 79% occurring only once. V gene TRBV6-1 combines with J gene TRBJ2-7; 10 nucleotides match TRBD2. The TCR comes from a man aged 65 to 79 with active or convalescent COVID-19. Sequencing was done on a sample of peripheral blood. The CDR3 loop is CASSGPGLATFYEQYF. CDR3 coding DNA: TGTGCCAGCAGTGGTCCGGGACTAGCGACCTTCTACGAGCAGTACTTC.